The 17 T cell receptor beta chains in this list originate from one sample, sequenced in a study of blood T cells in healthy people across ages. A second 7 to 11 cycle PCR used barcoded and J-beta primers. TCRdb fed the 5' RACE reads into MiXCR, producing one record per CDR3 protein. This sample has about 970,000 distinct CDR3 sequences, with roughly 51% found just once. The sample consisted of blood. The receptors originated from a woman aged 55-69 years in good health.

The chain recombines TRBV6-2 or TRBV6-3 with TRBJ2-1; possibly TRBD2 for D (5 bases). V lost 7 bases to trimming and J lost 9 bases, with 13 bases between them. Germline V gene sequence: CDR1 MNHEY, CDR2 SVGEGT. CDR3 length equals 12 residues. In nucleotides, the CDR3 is TGTGCCAGCAACGAGGGAGTGTTTGAGCAGTTCTTC. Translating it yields CASNEGVFEQFF.

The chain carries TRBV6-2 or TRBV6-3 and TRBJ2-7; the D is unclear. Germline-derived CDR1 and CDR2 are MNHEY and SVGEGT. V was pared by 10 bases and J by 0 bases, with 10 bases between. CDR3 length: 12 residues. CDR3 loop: CATKHDSYEQYF. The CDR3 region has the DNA TGTGCCACCAAACATGACTCCTACGAGCAGTACTTC.

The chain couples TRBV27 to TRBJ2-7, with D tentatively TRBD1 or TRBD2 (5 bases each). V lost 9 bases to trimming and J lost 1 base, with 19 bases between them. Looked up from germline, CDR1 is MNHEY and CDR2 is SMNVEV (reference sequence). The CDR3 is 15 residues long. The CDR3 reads CASKDYGGESYEQYF. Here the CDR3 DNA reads TGTGCCAGTAAAGACTATGGGGGTGAATCCTACGAGCAGTACTTC.

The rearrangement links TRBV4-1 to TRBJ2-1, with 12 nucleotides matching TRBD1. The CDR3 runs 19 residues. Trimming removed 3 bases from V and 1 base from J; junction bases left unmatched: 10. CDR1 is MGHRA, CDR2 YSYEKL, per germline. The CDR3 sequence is CASSQTWDRGRRSYNEQFF. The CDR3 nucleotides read TGCGCCAGCAGCCAGACTTGGGACAGGGGGCGGAGGTCCTACAATGAGCAGTTCTTC.

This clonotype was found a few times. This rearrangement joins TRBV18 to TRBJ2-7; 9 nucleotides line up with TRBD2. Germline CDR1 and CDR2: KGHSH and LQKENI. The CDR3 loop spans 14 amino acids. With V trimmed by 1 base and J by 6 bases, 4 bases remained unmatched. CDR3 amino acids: CASSPLTAGGEQYF. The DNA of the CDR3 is TGTGCCAGCTCACCACTGACAGCGGGAGGCGAGCAGTACTTC.

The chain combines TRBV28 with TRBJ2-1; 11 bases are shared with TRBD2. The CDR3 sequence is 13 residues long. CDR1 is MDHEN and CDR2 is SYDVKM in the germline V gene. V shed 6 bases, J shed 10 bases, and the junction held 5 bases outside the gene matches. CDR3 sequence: CASSLAGGSEQFF. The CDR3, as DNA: TGTGCCAGCAGCCTAGCGGGAGGAAGCGAGCAGTTCTTC. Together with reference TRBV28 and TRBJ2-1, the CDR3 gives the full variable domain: DVKVTQSSRYLVKRTGEKVFLECVQDMDHENMFWYRQDPGLGLRLIYFSYDVKMKEKGDIPEGYSVSREKKERFSLILESASTNQTSMYLCASSLAGGSEQFFGPGTRLTVL.

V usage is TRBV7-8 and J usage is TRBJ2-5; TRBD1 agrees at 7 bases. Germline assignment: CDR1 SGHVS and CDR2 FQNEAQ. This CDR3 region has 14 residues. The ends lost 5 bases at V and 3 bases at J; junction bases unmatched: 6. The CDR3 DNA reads TGTGCCAGCAGCCCCCGGGACAGAAAAGAGACCCAGTACTTC. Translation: CASSPRDRKETQYF.

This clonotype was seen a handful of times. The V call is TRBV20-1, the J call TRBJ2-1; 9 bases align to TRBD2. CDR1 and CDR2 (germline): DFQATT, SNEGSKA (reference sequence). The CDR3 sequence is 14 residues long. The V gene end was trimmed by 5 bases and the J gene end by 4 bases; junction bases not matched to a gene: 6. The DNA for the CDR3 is TGCAGTGCTCGTAGCGGGAGCTGGTACAATGAGCAGTTCTTC. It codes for CSARSGSWYNEQFF.

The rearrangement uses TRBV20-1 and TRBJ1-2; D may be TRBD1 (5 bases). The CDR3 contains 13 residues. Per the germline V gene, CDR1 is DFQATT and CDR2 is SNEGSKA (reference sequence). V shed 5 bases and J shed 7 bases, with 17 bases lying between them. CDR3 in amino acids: CSAVDSQVAGYTF. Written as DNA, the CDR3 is TGCAGTGCTGTTGACAGCCAGGTGGCTGGCTACACCTTC.

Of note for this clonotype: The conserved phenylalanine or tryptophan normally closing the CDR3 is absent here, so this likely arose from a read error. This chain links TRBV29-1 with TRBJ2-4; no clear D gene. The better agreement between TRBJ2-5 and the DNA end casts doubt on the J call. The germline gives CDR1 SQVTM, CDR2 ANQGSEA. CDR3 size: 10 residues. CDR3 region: CSATQETQYL. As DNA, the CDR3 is TGCAGCGCCACCCAAGAGACCCAGTACTTA.

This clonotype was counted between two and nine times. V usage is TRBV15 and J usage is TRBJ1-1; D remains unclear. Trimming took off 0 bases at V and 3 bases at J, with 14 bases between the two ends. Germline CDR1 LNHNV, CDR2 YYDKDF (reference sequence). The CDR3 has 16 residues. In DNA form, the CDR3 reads TGTGCCACCAGCAGAGAAGGTGGGAGTATAGACACTGAAGCTTTCTTT. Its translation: CATSREGGSIDTEAFF.

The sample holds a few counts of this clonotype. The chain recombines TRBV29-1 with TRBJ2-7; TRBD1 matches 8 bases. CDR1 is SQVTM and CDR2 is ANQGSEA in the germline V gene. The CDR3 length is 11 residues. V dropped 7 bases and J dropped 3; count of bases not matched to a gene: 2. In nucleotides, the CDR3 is TGCAGCGGAGGGACAGGCTACGAGCAGTACTTC. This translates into CSGGTGYEQYF.

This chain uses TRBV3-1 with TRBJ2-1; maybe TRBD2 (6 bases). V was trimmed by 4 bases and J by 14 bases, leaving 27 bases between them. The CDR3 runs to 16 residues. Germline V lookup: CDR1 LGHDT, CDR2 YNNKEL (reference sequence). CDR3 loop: CASSLQGASDAGGKFF. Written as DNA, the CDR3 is TGTGCCAGCAGCCTACAAGGGGCTAGCGACGCTGGGGGAAAGTTCTTC.

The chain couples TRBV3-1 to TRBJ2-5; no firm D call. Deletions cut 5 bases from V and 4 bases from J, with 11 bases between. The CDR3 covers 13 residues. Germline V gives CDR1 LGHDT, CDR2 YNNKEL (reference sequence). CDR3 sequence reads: CASSDTARETQYF. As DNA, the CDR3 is TGTGCCAGCAGCGACACTGCTCGAGAGACCCAGTACTTC.

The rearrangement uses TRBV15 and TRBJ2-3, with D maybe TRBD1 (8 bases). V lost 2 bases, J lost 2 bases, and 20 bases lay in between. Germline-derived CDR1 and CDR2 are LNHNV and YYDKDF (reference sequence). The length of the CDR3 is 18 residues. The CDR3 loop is CATSRHPQGGDLTDTQYF. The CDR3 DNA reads TGTGCCACCAGCAGACATCCACAGGGGGGGGACCTCACAGATACGCAGTATTTT.

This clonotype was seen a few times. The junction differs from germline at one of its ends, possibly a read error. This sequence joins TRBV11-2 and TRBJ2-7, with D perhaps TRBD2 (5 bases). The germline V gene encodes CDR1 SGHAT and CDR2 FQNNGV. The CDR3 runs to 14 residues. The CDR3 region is CASSVERSSYEQYF. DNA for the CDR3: TGTGCCAGCAGCGTAGAGCGGTCCTCCTACGAGCAGTACTTC.

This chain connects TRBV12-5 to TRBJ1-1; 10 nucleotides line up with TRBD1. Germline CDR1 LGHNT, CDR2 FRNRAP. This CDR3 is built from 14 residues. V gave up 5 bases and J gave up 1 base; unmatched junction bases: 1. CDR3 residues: CASGRTGGNTEAFF. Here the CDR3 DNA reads TGTGCTAGTGGTCGGACAGGGGGGAACACTGAAGCTTTCTTT.